This T cell receptor (beta chain) comes out of a study of blood T cell repertoires in COVID-19 (dated by TCRdb to 2020 to 2021). As for the study more broadly: Collaborator samples came from the United States, Italy and Spain and covered acute and convalescent phases of COVID-19. The material from the prospective study consisted of cDNA or gDNA derived from T cells, B-cell-depleted T cells, or PBMCs. The dataset comprised deeply sampled blood TCRbeta repertoires from subjects exposed to, actively infected with, or recovered from COVID-19. The repertoires were made available in a free public database intended to serve as a resource for research on the immune response to SARS-CoV-2. The samples were drawn from the first 160 participants of the ongoing ImmuneRACE study and from some 1,300 subjects provided by 6 global collaborators. Sample metadata almost always included a de-identified subject ID, COVID-19 status, age in years and sex. Where available, HLA class I and class II types were taken from metadata supplied by the sample provider and were not determined by assay-based typing. On the study overall, not on this receptor specifically: Clinical and demographic metadata were provided uncurated, with the amount varying by source and participant.

CDR1 and CDR2 were assigned from the germline V gene as SGHTA and FQGTGA. Its CDR3 holds 17 amino acids, cysteine through phenylalanine. This entry keeps only the CDR3 DNA: 51 bases, framed from base 1. The junction shows trimming of 5 bases on V and 5 bases on J, and the gene matches do not reach 12 bases of it. The collaborating institutions used their own protocols to collect whole blood in K2EDTA tubes. For TCRbeta analysis, collaborator samples were shipped as frozen whole blood, as isolated PBMCs, or as DNA extracted from either sample type. In regard to this clone: The antigen this receptor binds is unknown. Base qualities are not provided; no much larger clone lies one nucleotide away.

TCRbeta CDR3 regions were amplified from genomic DNA using the immunoSEQ Assay, a bias-controlled multiplex PCR. On the authors' methods: The number of nucleated cells in each sample was estimated from the amplification of reference gene primers within the assay. To quantify the absolute abundance of each unique TCRbeta CDR3 rearrangement, sequence reads were collapsed and filtered. For each sample, productive Simpson clonality was calculated as the square root of Simpson's diversity index over productive rearrangements. TCRdb retrieved this table from immuneACCESS and kept in-frame rearrangements only. Not all clones are present; in checked studies, unresolved V genes account for under half, and no reason is known for the remainder. D and trimming were read from the DNA, whereas the V and J calls and clone size are those reported in that table. In this sample the table shows around 100,000 clones, around 85% of which occur a single time. Roughly 17% of the sample goes to the ten largest clones.

The specimen sequenced was peripheral blood. The receptor was isolated from a woman in her sixties or seventies with acute or convalescent COVID-19. Here the chain combines TRBV7-3 and TRBJ2-5; TRBD2 lines up with 12 middle nucleotides. CDR3 loop: CASSIGRTSGVPETQYF. In nucleotides, the sequence is TGTGCCAGCAGCATCGGGAGGACTAGCGGGGTCCCGGAGACCCAGTACTTC.